One sample yielded the 32 T cell receptor beta chains listed below, sequenced in a study of T cell responses to AZD1222 COVID-19 vaccine. This table comes from immunoSEQ multiplex PCR, and its TCRdb copy is limited to in-frame clones, with some not included. The sample carries approximately 110,000 clones, 92% recorded once. The input for sequencing was peripheral blood, taken on day 0 of AZD1222 vaccination. The receptors derive from an adult in good health.

The V call is TRBV20-1, the J call TRBJ1-1, with D unresolved. Per germline, CDR1 DFQATT and CDR2 SNEGSKA (reference sequence). The CDR3 is made up of 11 amino acids. The V end was cut by 7 bases, the J end by 5 bases, with 11 bases between. The CDR3 region is CSVPLRTEAFF. CDR3 DNA: TGCAGTGTCCCCCTGAGGACTGAAGCTTTCTTT.

V is TRBV11-3 and J is TRBJ2-6; D may be TRBD1 (6 bases). This CDR3 spans 17 amino acids. CDR1 and CDR2 (germline): SGHNT, YENEEA. Trimming stripped 5 bases from V and 1 base from J, with 15 bases between. The CDR3 here is CASSPNRVGSGANVLTF. The CDR3 DNA sequence: TGTGCCAGCAGCCCAAACAGGGTTGGGTCTGGGGCCAACGTCCTGACTTTC.

The J gene is TRBJ1-2, the V gene TRBV21-1; TRBD1 is the table's D call and was not checked against the DNA. TRBV21-1 is labeled a pseudogene. The length of the CDR3 is 14 residues. CDR3 in amino acids: CASSKEGVAGGYTF. The CDR3 coding sequence is TGTGCCAGCAGCAAAGAGGGGGTCGCAGGTGGCTACACCTTC.

Comment on this clone: The same CDR3 also results from other DNA sequences found in this sample. The V gene is TRBV13, the J gene TRBJ1-5, with no clear D. This CDR3 is 14 amino acids long. V gave up 3 bases and J gave up 2 bases, with 8 bases separating them. CDR1 is PRHDT, CDR2 FYEKMQ, per germline (reference sequence). CDR3 nucleotides: TGTGCCAGCAGCTTGGGGAGGGGCAATCAGCCCCAGCATTTT. Translation gives CASSLGRGNQPQHF.

This chain uses TRBV20-1 with TRBJ1-1; D is undetermined. This CDR3 is built from 13 residues. The V gene's germline CDR1 is DFQATT and CDR2 SNEGSKA (reference sequence). Trimming removed 3 bases at V and 0 bases at J, with 8 bases between. CDR3 loop: CSASRDLNTEAFF. The DNA for the CDR3 is TGCAGTGCTAGTAGGGATTTGAACACTGAAGCTTTCTTT.

V gene TRBV12-5 combines with J gene TRBJ1-5; a possible D gene is TRBD1 (5 bases). Per germline, CDR1 LGHNT and CDR2 FRNRAP. This CDR3 has 14 residues. The V end lost 4 bases, the J end lost 6 bases, and 13 bases lay between the germline ends. CDR3 nucleotides: TGTGCTAGTGGTTCCGGGGGACTTGTTCAGCCCCAGCATTTT. It yields the protein CASGSGGLVQPQHF.

J is TRBJ2-3 and V is TRBV2; the D is unclear. Trimming stripped 6 bases from V and 7 bases from J, with 11 bases between. Germline CDR1 and CDR2: SNHLY and FYNNEI. The CDR3 totals 12 residues. The CDR3 reads CASRELYHTQYF. Here the CDR3 DNA reads TGTGCCAGCAGGGAGTTATACCATACGCAGTATTTT.

The gene calls are TRBV24-1 and TRBJ2-3; maybe TRBD1 (5 bases). V lost 2 bases to trimming and J lost 7 bases, with 9 bases between them. CDR3 length: 13 residues. The germline V gene has CDR1 KGHDR and CDR2 SFDVKD. The CDR3 spells CATSDSDTHTQYF. In DNA, the CDR3 is TGTGCCACCAGTGATTCGGACACTCATACGCAGTATTTT.

This chain uses TRBV18 with TRBJ2-2, with 10 bases fitting TRBD2. The V segment lost 1 base and the J segment 2 bases; nucleotides outside the gene matches: 4. The CDR3 consists of 17 residues. Looked up from germline, CDR1 is KGHSH and CDR2 is LQKENI. This chain's CDR3 is CASSPLRTSGNTGELFF. Here the CDR3 DNA reads TGTGCCAGCTCACCACTGCGGACTAGCGGAAACACCGGGGAGCTGTTTTTT.

This rearrangement joins TRBV30 to TRBJ1-2, with a possible D match to TRBD1 (5 bases). The germline V gene has CDR1 GTSNPN and CDR2 SVGIG (reference sequence). There are 12 residues in the CDR3. V lost 3 bases to trimming and J lost 4 bases, with 9 bases between them. The CDR3 DNA follows: TGTGCCTGGAGCGCAGGGACCTATGGCTACACCTTC. Its protein product is CAWSAGTYGYTF.

The rearrangement joins TRBV28 to TRBJ1-6; no clear D gene. The CDR3 is made up of 13 amino acids. V lost 4 bases, J lost 19 bases, and 20 bases lay in between. Germline-derived CDR1 and CDR2 are MDHEN and SYDVKM. CDR3 in DNA: TGTGCCAGCAGTTCCCCAGCTACGAGTAAGCTGCACTTT. Translating gives CASSSPATSKLHF. The full variable domain, completed using reference TRBV28 and TRBJ1-6, is DVKVTQSSRYLVKRTGEKVFLECVQDMDHENMFWYRQDPGLGLRLIYFSYDVKMKEKGDIPEGYSVSREKKERFSLILESASTNQTSMYLCASSSPATSKLHFGNGTRLTVT.

The chain carries TRBV7-3 and TRBJ2-2; D is perhaps TRBD1 (5 bases). CDR1 and CDR2 from the germline V gene are SGHTA and FQGTGA. The CDR3 is 12 residues long. Trimming shortened V by 3 bases and J by 6 bases, and 5 bases separated the two germline ends. CDR3 loop: CASSLGPGELFF. For the CDR3, the DNA is TGTGCCAGCAGCTTGGGGCCCGGGGAGCTGTTTTTT.

The chain carries TRBV12-3 or TRBV12-4 and TRBJ1-1, with D unresolved. Deletions cut 5 bases from V and 6 bases from J, with 7 bases between. The CDR3 sequence is 11 residues long. Here the CDR3 DNA reads TGTGCCAGCAGTGTCTTTTCTGAAGCTTTCTTT. Protein: CASSVFSEAFF.

This clone was detected once. V is TRBV28 and J is TRBJ2-7; D gene uncertain. Germline V gene data show CDR1 as MDHEN and CDR2 as SYDVKM. CDR3 length: 14 residues. V dropped 6 bases and J dropped 0 bases, with 12 bases sitting between them. CDR3 in DNA: TGTGCCAGCAGATTTGGGCGCGGCTCCTACGAGCAGTACTTC. This gives the protein CASRFGRGSYEQYF. The full variable domain, completed using reference TRBV28 and TRBJ2-7, is DVKVTQSSRYLVKRTGEKVFLECVQDMDHENMFWYRQDPGLGLRLIYFSYDVKMKEKGDIPEGYSVSREKKERFSLILESASTNQTSMYLCASRFGRGSYEQYFGPGTRLTVT.

The chain has TRBV7-9 and TRBJ2-7; 10 positions agree with TRBD1. The CDR3 runs to 14 residues. CDR1 SEHNR and CDR2 FQNEAQ come from the germline V gene (reference sequence). Trimming cost V 4 bases and J 2 bases; bases outside gene matches: 2. The CDR3 protein is CASSSTGGPYEQYF. CDR3 nucleotides: TGTGCCAGCAGCTCGACAGGGGGCCCCTACGAGCAGTACTTC.

The chain uses TRBV6-5 and TRBJ2-7; 12 nucleotides line up with TRBD1. V gave up 4 bases and J gave up 5 bases; unmatched junction bases: 3. Germline CDR1 and CDR2: MNHEY and SVGAGI. This CDR3 has 14 residues. CDR3 sequence (DNA): TGTGCCAGCAGTTCCGGGACAGGGGGCCACGAGCAGTACTTC. Translated: CASSSGTGGHEQYF.

The chain combines TRBV11-2 with TRBJ1-2, with D perhaps TRBD1 (6 bases). The CDR3 length is 12 residues. The germline CDR1 and CDR2 sequences are SGHAT and FQNNGV. The V end was cut by 8 bases, the J end by 3 bases, with 10 bases between. This CDR3 is CASQGNHYGYTF. CDR3 in DNA: TGTGCCAGCCAGGGGAACCACTATGGCTACACCTTC.

The rearrangement joins TRBV19 to TRBJ1-5; a weak D match, TRBD1 (6 bases). CDR3 size: 14 residues. Germline CDR1 LNHDA, CDR2 SQIVND (reference sequence). The germline V and J ends were trimmed by 6 bases and 0 bases, with 9 bases remaining between them. The CDR3: CASRLQGSNQPQHF. CDR3 DNA: TGTGCCAGTAGGCTACAGGGTAGCAATCAGCCCCAGCATTTT.

The CDR3 DNA follows: TGTGCCAGCAGTTTTCAGGCGCTGAATTCACCCCTCCACTTT. It is translated as CASSFQALNSPLHF. The rearrangement links TRBV14 to TRBJ1-6; D uncertain. The CDR3 is made up of 14 amino acids. Germline CDR1 reads SGHDN; CDR2 reads FVKESK. V shed 6 bases and J shed 7 bases, with 13 bases lying between them.

J is TRBJ1-1 and V is TRBV11-2; 7 bases match TRBD1. With V trimmed by 5 bases and J by 1 base, 4 bases remained unmatched. The CDR3 runs to 14 residues. Germline CDR1 is SGHAT and CDR2 is FQNNGV. The CDR3 loop is CASSPRQGNTEAFF. The CDR3 DNA is TGTGCCAGCAGCCCCCGACAGGGGAACACTGAAGCTTTCTTT.

The V call is TRBV10-3, the J call TRBJ2-1; 7 positions match TRBD1. The CDR3 runs 15 residues. Germline-derived CDR1 and CDR2 are ENHRY and SYGVKD. The ends lost 6 bases at V and 12 bases at J; junction bases unmatched: 17. DNA of the CDR3: TGTGCCATCAGGGACAGGCCAAGTTCTCTCTATGGGCAGTTCTTC. Protein sequence: CAIRDRPSSLYGQFF.

DNA for the CDR3: TGTGCCAGCAGCCAAGTCTACAGTGAGACCCAGTACTTC. Translated: CASSQVYSETQYF. This sequence joins TRBV4-2 and TRBJ2-5, with no clear D. V was trimmed by 1 base and J by 5 bases, leaving 8 bases between them. This CDR3 region has 13 residues. Germline values: CDR1 LGHNA, CDR2 YNFKEQ.

The CDR3 reads CASSLDQGNEQFF. The CDR3 nucleotides read TGCGCCAGCAGCTTGGACCAGGGCAATGAGCAGTTCTTC. The rearrangement joins TRBV5-1 to TRBJ2-1; D might be TRBD1 (5 bases). V was pared by 0 bases and J by 6 bases, with 7 bases between. The CDR3 extends over 13 amino acids. Germline values: CDR1 SGHRS, CDR2 YFSETQ.

V and J are TRBV7-9 and TRBJ1-2; possibly TRBD1 for D (6 bases). V gave up 5 bases and J gave up 0 bases, with 10 bases separating them. The CDR3 runs 14 residues. Germline lookup yields CDR1 SEHNR and CDR2 FQNEAQ (reference sequence). The CDR3 is CASSRGQTNYGYTF. The CDR3 coding sequence is TGTGCCAGCAGCCGCGGACAGACTAACTATGGCTACACCTTC.

The chain combines TRBV30 with TRBJ2-3; D remains ambiguous. CDR3 length: 15 residues. V shed 0 bases and J shed 2 bases, with 12 bases lying between them. Germline V gives CDR1 GTSNPN, CDR2 SVGIG (reference sequence). CDR3 nucleotides: TGTGCCTGGAGTGTACTCTCCTCCCCCACAGATACGCAGTATTTT. Its protein product is CAWSVLSSPTDTQYF.

The chain employs TRBV7-9 and TRBJ1-4; D not certain. The CDR3 is 15 amino acids. The germline CDR1 and CDR2 sequences are SEHNR and FQNEAQ (reference sequence). V was pared by 1 base and J by 6 bases, with 12 bases between. The CDR3 DNA follows: TGTGCCAGCAGCTTAGGGCGGGGTAGTGATGAAAAACTGTTTTTT. Residues: CASSLGRGSDEKLFF.

V is TRBV5-1 and J is TRBJ1-1; possibly TRBD1 for D (5 bases). V was clipped by 6 bases and J by 5 bases, with 17 bases between them. Germline lookup yields CDR1 SGHRS and CDR2 YFSETQ. The CDR3 extends over 14 amino acids. The CDR3 nucleotides read TGCGCCAGCACCACCCGTGGGGCCGGGACTGAAGCTTTCTTT. Translation: CASTTRGAGTEAFF.

This chain joins TRBV27 and TRBJ1-5; D remains unclear. The CDR3 runs 15 residues. V gave up 3 bases and J gave up 2 bases, with 11 bases separating them. Germline CDR1 is MNHEY and CDR2 is SMNVEV (reference sequence). This CDR3 is CASSLRGFGNQPQHF. DNA of the CDR3: TGTGCCAGCAGTTTGCGGGGTTTCGGCAATCAGCCCCAGCATTTT.

This clone was seen a few times. J is TRBJ2-1 and V is TRBV29-1, with D possibly matching TRBD2 (6 bases). The V gene lost 7 bases and the J gene lost 8 bases, with 21 bases spanning the gap. The germline gives CDR1 SQVTM, CDR2 ANQGSEA. The CDR3 has 14 residues. CDR3 coding DNA: TGCAGCGGCGGTGGCGTAGGCAGGGACTATGAGCAGTTCTTC. Its translation is CSGGGVGRDYEQFF.

The V call is TRBV12-2, the J call TRBJ2-7; the table's D call, TRBD1, was not checked against the DNA. TRBV12-2 is a pseudogene. The CDR3 extends over 17 amino acids. This CDR3 reads CASRLLPHRDSLYEQYF. The CDR3 DNA is TGTGCAAGTCGCTTATTACCGCACCGGGACAGCCTCTACGAGCAGTACTTC.

The genes are TRBV12-3 or TRBV12-4 and TRBJ1-2; D may be TRBD1 (6 bases). V was clipped by 8 bases and J by 6 bases, with 16 bases between them. The CDR3 totals 13 residues. CDR3 DNA: TGTGCCAGCGGGATTTTCCGGGGGCATGGCTACACCTTC. This encodes CASGIFRGHGYTF.

V is TRBV19 and J is TRBJ1-2, with D maybe TRBD1 (5 bases). The CDR3 runs 14 residues. Germline-derived CDR1 and CDR2 are LNHDA and SQIVND (reference sequence). The V gene lost 3 bases and the J gene lost 0 bases, with 8 bases spanning the gap. The CDR3 coding sequence is TGTGCCAGTAGTATCGACAGAACTAACTATGGCTACACCTTC. Translating gives CASSIDRTNYGYTF.